Given below is one TCR beta chain in context. Its antigen remains unidentified. In making TCR beta libraries, quantitative 5'-RACE with molecular barcodes was used. MiXCR, applied by TCRdb to the 5' RACE reads, yields one record per CDR3 protein. This table holds 300,000 to 350,000 distinct CDR3 sequences, roughly 15% found once. This sample is part of a study of CD8 T cells in ankylosing spondylitis. Study-level results: Reported data indicate significant enrichment of disease-linked clones within matched ankylosing spondylitis synovial fluid.

V was pared by 6 bases and J by 5 bases, with 16 bases between. Per germline, CDR1 MNHNS and CDR2 SASEGT. This CDR3 comprises 15 residues. This TCR was recovered from a male donor with ankylosing spondylitis or in good health (not recorded which). This sequence joins TRBV6-1 and TRBJ1-4; tentative D call: TRBD1 (5 bases). Sequenced input: blood, either unsorted or a sorted T cell fraction (not recorded which). DNA for the CDR3: TGTGCCAGCAGCCAAGAAGGGGACTTAAATGAAAAACTGTTTTTT. Protein sequence: CASSQEGDLNEKLFF.